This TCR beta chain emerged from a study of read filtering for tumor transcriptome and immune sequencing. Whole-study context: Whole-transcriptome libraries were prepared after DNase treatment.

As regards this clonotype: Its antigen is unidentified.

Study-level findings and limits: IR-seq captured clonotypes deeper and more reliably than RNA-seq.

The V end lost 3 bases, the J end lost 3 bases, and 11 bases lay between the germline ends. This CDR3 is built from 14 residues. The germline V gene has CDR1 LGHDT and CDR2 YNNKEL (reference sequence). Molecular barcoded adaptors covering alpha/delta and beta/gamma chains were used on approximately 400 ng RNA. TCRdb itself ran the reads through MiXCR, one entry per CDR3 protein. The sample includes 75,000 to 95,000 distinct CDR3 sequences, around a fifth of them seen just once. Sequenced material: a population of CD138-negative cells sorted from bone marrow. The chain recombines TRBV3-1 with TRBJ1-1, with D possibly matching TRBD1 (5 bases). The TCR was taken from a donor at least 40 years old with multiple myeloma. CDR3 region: CASSHLARDTEAFF. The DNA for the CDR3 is TGTGCCAGCAGCCACTTGGCCAGGGACACTGAAGCTTTCTTT.